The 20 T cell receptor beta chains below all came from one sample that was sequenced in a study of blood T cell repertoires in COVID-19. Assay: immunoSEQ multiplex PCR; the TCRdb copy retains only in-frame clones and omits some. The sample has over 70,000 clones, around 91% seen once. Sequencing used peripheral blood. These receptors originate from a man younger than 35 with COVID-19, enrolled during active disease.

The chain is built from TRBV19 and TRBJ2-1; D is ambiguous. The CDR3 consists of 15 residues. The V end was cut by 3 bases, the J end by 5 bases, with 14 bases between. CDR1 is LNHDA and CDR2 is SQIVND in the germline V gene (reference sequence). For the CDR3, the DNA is TGTGCCAGTAGTATTACCCAGGAAGCCCACAATGAGCAGTTCTTC. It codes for CASSITQEAHNEQFF. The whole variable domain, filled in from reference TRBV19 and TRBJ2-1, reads DGGITQSPKYLFRKEGQNVTLSCEQNLNHDAMYWYRQDPGQGLRLIYYSQIVNDFQKGDIAEGYSVSREKKESFPLTVTSAQKNPTAFYLCASSITQEAHNEQFFGPGTRLTVL.

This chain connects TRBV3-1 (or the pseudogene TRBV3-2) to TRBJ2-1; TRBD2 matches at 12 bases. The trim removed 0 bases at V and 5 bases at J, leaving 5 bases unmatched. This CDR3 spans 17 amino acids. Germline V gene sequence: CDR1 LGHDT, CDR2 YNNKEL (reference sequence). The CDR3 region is CASSQDTSGRSHNEQFF. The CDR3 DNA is TGTGCCAGCAGCCAAGACACTAGCGGGAGGTCCCACAATGAGCAGTTCTTC.

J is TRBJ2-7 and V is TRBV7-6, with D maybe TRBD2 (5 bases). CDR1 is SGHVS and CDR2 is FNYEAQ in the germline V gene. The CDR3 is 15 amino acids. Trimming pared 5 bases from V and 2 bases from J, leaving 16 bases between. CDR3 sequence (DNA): TGTGCCAGCAGCCATGGTACCGGGGTAGCCTACGAGCAGTACTTC. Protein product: CASSHGTGVAYEQYF. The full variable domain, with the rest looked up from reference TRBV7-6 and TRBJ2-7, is GAGVSQSPRYKVTKRGQDVALRCDPISGHVSLYWYRQALGQGPEFLTYFNYEAQQDKSGLPNDRFSAERPEGSISTLTIQRTEQRDSAMYRCASSHGTGVAYEQYFGPGTRLTVT.

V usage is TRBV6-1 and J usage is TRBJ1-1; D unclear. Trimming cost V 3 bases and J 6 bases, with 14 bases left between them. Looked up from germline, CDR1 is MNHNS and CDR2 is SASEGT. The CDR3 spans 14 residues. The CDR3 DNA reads TGTGCCAGCAGTGACGGTCCCTCCCACGCTGAAGCTTTCTTT. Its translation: CASSDGPSHAEAFF.

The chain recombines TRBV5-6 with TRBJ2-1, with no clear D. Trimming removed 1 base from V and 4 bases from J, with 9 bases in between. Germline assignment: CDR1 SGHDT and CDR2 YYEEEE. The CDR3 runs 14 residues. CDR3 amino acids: CASSLSQLYNEQFF. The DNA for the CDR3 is TGTGCCAGCAGCTTGTCCCAACTTTACAATGAGCAGTTCTTC.

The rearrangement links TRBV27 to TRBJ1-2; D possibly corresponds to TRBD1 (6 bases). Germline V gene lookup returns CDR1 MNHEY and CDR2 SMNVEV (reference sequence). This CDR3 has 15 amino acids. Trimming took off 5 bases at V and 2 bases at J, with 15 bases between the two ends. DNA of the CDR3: TGTGCCAGCAGTCCCTTGACAGGTATCAACTATGGCTACACCTTC. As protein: CASSPLTGINYGYTF.

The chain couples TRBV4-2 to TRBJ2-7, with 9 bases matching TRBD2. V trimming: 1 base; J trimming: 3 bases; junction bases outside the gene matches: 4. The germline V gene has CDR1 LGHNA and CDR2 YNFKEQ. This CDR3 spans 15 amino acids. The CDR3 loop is CASSQGLAGDYEQYF. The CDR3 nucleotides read TGTGCCAGCAGCCAAGGGTTAGCGGGGGACTACGAGCAGTACTTC.

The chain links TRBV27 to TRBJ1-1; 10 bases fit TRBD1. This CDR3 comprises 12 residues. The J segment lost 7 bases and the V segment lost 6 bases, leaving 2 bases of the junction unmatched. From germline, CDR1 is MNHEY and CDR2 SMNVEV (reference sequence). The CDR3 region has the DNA TGTGCCAGCAGGACAGGGGGCTATGAAGCTTTCTTT. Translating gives CASRTGGYEAFF.

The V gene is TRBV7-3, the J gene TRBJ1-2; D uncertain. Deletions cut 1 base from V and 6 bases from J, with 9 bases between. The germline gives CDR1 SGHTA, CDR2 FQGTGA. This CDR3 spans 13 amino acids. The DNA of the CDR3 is TGTGCCAGCAGCTTAATGTGGGGAGATGGCTACACCTTC. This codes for CASSLMWGDGYTF.

The CDR3 sequence: CASSLEVRGFDEAFF. The CDR3 DNA reads TGTGCCAGCAGCTTAGAAGTCAGGGGGTTTGATGAAGCTTTCTTT. The rearrangement links TRBV11-2 to TRBJ1-1; 7 nucleotides line up with TRBD1. The CDR3 consists of 15 residues. Germline V gives CDR1 SGHAT, CDR2 FQNNGV. V shed 0 bases and J 7 bases; nucleotides not matched to a gene: 8.

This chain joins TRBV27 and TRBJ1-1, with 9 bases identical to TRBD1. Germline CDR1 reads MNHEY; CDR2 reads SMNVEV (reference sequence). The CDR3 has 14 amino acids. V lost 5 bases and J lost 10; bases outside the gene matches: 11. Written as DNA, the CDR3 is TGTGCCAGCAGTAGCCCGGACAGGGGAGATTCAGCTTTCTTT. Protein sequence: CASSSPDRGDSAFF.

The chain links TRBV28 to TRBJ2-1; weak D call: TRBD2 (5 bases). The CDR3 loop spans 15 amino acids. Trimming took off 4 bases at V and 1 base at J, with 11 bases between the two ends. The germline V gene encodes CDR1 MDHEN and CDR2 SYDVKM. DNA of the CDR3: TGTGCCAGCAGTTCCGAGGGCACGTCCTACAATGAGCAGTTCTTC. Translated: CASSSEGTSYNEQFF.

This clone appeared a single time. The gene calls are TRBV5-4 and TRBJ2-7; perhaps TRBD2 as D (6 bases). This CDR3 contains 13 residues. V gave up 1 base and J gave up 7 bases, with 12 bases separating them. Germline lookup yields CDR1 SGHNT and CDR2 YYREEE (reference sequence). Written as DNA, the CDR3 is TGTGCCAGCAGCTTGACCCGGGGGTGGGAGCAGTACTTC. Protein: CASSLTRGWEQYF. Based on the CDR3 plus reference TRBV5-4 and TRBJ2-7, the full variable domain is ETGVTQSPTHLIKTRGQQVTLRCSSQSGHNTVSWYQQALGQGPQFIFQYYREEENGRGNFPPRFSGLQFPNYSSELNVNALELDDSALYLCASSLTRGWEQYFGPGTRLTVT.

This chain's CDR3 is CASSQVEGTGELFF. CDR3 nucleotide sequence: TGTGCCAGCAGCCAAGTTGAGGGCACCGGGGAGCTGTTTTTT. The chain employs TRBV3-1 (or the pseudogene TRBV3-2) and TRBJ2-2, with a possible D match to TRBD2 (5 bases). This CDR3 spans 14 amino acids. V was shortened by 1 base and J by 4 bases, with 7 bases between the two germline ends. The V gene's germline CDR1 is LGHDT and CDR2 YNNKEL (reference sequence).

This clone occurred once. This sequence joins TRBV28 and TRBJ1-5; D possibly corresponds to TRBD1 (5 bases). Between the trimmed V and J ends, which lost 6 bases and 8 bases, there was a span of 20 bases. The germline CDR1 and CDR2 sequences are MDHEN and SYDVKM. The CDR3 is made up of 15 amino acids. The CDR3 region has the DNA TGTGCCAGCAGGCCTACTCACAGGATTTCGGAGCCCCAGCATTTT. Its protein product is CASRPTHRISEPQHF.

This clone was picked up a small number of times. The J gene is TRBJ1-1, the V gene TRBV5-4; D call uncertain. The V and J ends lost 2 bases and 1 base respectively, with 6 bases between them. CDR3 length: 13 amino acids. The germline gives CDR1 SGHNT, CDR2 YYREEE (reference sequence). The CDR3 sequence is CASSFERNTEAFF. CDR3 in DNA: TGTGCCAGCAGCTTTGAGAGGAACACTGAAGCTTTCTTT.

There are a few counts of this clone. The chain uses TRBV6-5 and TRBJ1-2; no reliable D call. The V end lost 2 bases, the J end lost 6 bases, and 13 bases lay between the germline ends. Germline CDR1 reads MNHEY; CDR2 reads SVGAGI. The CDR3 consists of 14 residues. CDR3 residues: CASSYDLLTNGYTF. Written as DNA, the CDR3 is TGTGCCAGCAGTTACGACCTCCTTACTAATGGCTACACCTTC.

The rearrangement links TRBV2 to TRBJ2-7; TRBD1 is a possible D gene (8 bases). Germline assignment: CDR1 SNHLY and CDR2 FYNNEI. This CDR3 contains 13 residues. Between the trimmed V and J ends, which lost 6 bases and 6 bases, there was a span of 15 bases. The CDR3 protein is CASRDREGFEQYF. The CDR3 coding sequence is TGTGCCAGCAGGGACAGGGAGGGCTTCGAGCAGTACTTC.

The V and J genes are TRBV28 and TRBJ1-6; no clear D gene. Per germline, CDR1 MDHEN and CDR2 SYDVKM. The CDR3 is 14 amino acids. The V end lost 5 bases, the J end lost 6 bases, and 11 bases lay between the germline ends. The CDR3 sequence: CASSLRSSNSPLHF. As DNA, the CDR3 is TGTGCCAGCAGTCTCCGGAGTAGTAATTCACCCCTCCACTTT.

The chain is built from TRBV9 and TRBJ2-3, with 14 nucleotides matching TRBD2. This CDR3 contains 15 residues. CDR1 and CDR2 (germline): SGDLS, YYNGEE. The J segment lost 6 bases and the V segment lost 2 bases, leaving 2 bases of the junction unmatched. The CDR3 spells CASSVRTSGRDTQYF. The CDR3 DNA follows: TGTGCCAGCAGCGTGAGGACTAGCGGGAGGGATACGCAGTATTTT.